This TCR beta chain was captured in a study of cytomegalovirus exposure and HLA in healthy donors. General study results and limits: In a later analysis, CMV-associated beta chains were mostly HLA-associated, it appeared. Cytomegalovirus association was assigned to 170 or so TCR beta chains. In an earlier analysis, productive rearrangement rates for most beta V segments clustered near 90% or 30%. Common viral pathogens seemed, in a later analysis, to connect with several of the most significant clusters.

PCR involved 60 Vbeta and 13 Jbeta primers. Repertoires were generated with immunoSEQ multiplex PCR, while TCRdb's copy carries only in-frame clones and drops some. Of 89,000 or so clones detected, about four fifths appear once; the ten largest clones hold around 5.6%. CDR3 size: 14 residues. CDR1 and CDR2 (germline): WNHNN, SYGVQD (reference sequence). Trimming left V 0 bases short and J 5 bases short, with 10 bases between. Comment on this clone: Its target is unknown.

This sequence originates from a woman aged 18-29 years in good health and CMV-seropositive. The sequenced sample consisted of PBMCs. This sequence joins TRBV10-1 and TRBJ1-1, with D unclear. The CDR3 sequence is CASSESIDLTEAFF. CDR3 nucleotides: TGCGCCAGCAGTGAGTCGATCGATCTAACTGAAGCTTTCTTT.